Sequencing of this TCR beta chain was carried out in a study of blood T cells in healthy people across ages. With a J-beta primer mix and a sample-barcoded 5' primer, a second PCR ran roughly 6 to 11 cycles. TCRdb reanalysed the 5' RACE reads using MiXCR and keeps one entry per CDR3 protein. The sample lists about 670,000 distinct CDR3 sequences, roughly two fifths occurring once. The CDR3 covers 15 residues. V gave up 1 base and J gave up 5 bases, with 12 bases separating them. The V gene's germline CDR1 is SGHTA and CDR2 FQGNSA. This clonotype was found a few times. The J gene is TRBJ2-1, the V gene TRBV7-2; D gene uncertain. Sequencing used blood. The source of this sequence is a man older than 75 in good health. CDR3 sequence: CASSLGVGTDNEQFF. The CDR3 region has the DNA TGTGCCAGCAGCTTAGGTGTGGGAACAGACAATGAGCAGTTCTTC.